The following is a TCR beta chain sequence with its context. The target antigen is unknown. RNA transcripts served as the template for amplifying TCR beta CDR3 regions. First-round RT-PCR targeting the TCR CDR3 was performed with the HTBI primer set. TCRdb independently ran MiXCR on the multiplex PCR reads; one entry per CDR3 protein. The sample includes 250,000 to 300,000 distinct CDR3 sequences, approximately 15% of them seen just once. With 3 bases removed from V and 9 bases from J, the gap between germline ends came to 18 bases. Germline-derived CDR1 and CDR2 are MDHEN and SYDVKM. The CDR3 length is 16 residues. The sample comes from a study of T cells in Graves' hyperthyroidism and ophthalmopathy. General study results and limits: Blood also held most thyroid clonotypes expanded beyond 0.001.

This clonotype was obtained from a woman between 35 and 50 years old with Graves' hyperthyroidism that later progressed to Graves' ophthalmopathy. The source material was blood. The V and J genes are TRBV28 and TRBJ1-6; D unresolved. In nucleotides, the CDR3 is TGTGCCAGCAGTTTGCCCCGGGGAGGATCGGGTTCACCCCTCCACTTT. It codes for CASSLPRGGSGSPLHF. The variable domain in full, completed from reference TRBV28 and TRBJ1-6, reads DVKVTQSSRYLVKRTGEKVFLECVQDMDHENMFWYRQDPGLGLRLIYFSYDVKMKEKGDIPEGYSVSREKKERFSLILESASTNQTSMYLCASSLPRGGSGSPLHFGNGTRLTVT.